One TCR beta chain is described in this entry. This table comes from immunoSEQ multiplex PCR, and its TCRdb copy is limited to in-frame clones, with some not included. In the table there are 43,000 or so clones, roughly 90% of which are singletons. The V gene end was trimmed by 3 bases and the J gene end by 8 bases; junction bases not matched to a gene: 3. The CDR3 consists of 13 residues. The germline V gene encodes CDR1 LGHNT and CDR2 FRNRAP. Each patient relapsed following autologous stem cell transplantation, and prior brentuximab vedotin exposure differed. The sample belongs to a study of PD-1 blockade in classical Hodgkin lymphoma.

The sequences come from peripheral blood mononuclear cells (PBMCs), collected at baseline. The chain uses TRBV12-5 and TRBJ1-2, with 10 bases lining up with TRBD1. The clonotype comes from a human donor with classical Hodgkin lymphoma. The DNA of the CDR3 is TGTGCTAGTGGTTTCTTGACAGGGGGCGGCTACACCTTC. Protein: CASGFLTGGGYTF.